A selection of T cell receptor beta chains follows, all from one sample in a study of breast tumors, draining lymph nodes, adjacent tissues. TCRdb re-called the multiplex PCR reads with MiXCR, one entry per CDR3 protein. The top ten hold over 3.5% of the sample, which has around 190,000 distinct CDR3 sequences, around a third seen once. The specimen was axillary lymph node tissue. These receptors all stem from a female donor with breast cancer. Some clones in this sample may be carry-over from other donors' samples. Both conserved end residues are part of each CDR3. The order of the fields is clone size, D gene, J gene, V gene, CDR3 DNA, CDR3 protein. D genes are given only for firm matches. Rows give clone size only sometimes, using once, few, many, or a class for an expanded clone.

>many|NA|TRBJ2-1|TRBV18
TGTGCCAGCTCCGCTACTAGCAATGAGCAGTTCTTC
CASSATSNEQFF
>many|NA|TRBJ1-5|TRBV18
TGTGCCAGCTCACCACCGGACAGACCAAATCAGCCCCAGCATTTT
CASSPPDRPNQPQHF
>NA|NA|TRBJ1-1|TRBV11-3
TGTGCCAGCAGCTTTAGGAGGGCGGGGTACACTGAAGCTTTCTTT
CASSFRRAGYTEAFF
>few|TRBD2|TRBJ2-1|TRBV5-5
TGTGCCAGCAGCTTGGAACGTACCGGGAGGGCCGTCCACAATGAGCAGTTCTTC
CASSLERTGRAVHNEQFF
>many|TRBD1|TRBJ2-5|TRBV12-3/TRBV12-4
TGTGCCAGCAGTTCTCCTGCACAGGGGGAGCTTCAAGAGACCCAGTACTTC
CASSSPAQGELQETQYF
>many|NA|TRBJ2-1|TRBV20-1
TGCAGTGCTAGAGATTTTAGGCTAGCGCCAAACAATGAGCAGTTCTTC
CSARDFRLAPNNEQFF
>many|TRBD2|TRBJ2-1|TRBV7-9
TGTGCCAGCAGCCTGACTACCGGGACTAGCGGATTCTACAATGAGCAGTTCTTC
CASSLTTGTSGFYNEQFF
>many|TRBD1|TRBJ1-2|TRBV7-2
TGTGCCAGCAGCCCAGGACAGGACTATGGCTACACCTTC
CASSPGQDYGYTF
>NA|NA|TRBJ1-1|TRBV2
TGTGCCAGCAGCTCACCAGCGAACACTGAAGCTTTCTTT
CASSSPANTEAFF
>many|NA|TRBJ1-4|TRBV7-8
TGTGCCAGCAGCTCCCGTCCCAGGGCCACAACTAATGAAAAACTGTTTTTT
CASSSRPRATTNEKLFF
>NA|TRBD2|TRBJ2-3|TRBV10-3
TGTGCCATCAGGCCTGGACTAGCGAGCACAGATACGCAGTATTTT
CAIRPGLASTDTQYF
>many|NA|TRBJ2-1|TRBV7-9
TGTGCCAGCAGCCCCTATAGGGAGCGTGAGCAGTTCTTC
CASSPYREREQFF
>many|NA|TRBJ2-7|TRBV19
TGTGCCAGTAGTATGCGGGCTGGGCAGGGCCGCTGGGGCGAGCAGTACTTC
CASSMRAGQGRWGEQYF
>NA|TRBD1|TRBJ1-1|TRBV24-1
TGTGCCACCAGTGACAATACGGACAGGGGGGACACTGAAGCTTTCTTT
CATSDNTDRGDTEAFF
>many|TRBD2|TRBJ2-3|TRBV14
TGTGCCAGCAGGGAACTAGCGGGAGATCTAGATACGCAGTATTTT
CASRELAGDLDTQYF
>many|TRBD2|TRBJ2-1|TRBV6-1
TGTGCCAGCAGGCTCGTAGCGGGAGGCTCCAATGAGCAGTTCTTC
CASRLVAGGSNEQFF
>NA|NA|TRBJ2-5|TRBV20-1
TGCAGTGCTAGAGATCCGACGGGGTCGGGAGAGACCCAGTACTTC
CSARDPTGSGETQYF
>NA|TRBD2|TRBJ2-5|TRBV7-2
TGTGCCAGCAGCCTTGATCAGGGCCTAGCGGGGGGGGAGACCCAGTACTTC
CASSLDQGLAGGETQYF
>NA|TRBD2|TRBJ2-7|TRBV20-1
TGCAGTGCTGTCTGGACTAGCGGGGGGTCCTACGAGCAGTACTTC
CSAVWTSGGSYEQYF
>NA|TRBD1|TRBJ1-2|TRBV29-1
TGCAGCGTTGCTGGGGACAGTTCCCTCGGCTACACCTTC
CSVAGDSSLGYTF
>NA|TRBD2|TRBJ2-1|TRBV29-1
TGCCAGCTCACCAGCGGGGGTTCCTACAATGAGCAGTTCTTC
CQLTSGGSYNEQFF
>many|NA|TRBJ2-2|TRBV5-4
TGTGCCAGCAGCTTGGTAGGGGAAACCGGGGAGCTGTTTTTT
CASSLVGETGELFF
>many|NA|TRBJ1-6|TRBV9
TGTGCCAGCAGCGTAGGCGGCAGCAGCTCCTATAATTCACCCCTCCACTTT
CASSVGGSSSYNSPLHF
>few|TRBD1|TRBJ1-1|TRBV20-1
TGCAGTGCTATTTGGGGACAGTTGAACACTGAAGCTTTCTTT
CSAIWGQLNTEAFF
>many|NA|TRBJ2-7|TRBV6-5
TGTGCCAGCACCAGAAGCGATTCCTACGAGCAGTACTTC
CASTRSDSYEQYF
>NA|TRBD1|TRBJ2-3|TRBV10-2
TGCGCCAGCAGTGATTGGCAGGGGGCAGATACGCAGTATTTT
CASSDWQGADTQYF
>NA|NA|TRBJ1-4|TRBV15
TGTGCCACCAGCAGAGTTGGCCCGAGTGAAAAACTGTTTTTT
CATSRVGPSEKLFF
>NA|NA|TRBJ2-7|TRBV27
TGTGCCAGCAGTTTTACTACGACTCGCTACGAGCAGTACTTC
CASSFTTTRYEQYF
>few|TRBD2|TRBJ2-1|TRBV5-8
TGTGCCAGCAGCGGTACTAGCGCGCCCTACAATGAGCAGTTCTTC
CASSGTSAPYNEQFF
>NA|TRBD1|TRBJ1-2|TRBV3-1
TGTGCCAGCAGCCAAGTAGTTTGGACAGGGGGCTATGGCTACACCTTC
CASSQVVWTGGYGYTF